This entry is about one TCR beta chain. This clone appeared a single time. No cognate antigen has been identified for it. Per-base quality was not reported, and no clone a single base away is much larger than it. Sequences MNHEY (CDR1) and SVGEGT (CDR2) are obtained from the germline V gene. There are 14 amino acids in the CDR3, from cysteine to phenylalanine inclusive. The CDR3 DNA has 42 bases and is translated from base 1. A distance of 16 bases separates the germline ends of V and J, which lose 6 bases and 5 bases respectively. Whole blood was collected in K2EDTA tubes by collaborating institutions according to the institutions' own protocols. For TCRbeta analysis, collaborators shipped samples as frozen whole blood, isolated PBMCs, or DNA extracted from either of those sample types. This record belongs to a study of blood T cell repertoires in COVID-19 (dated by TCRdb to 2019 to 2021). For the study in its entirety: Collaborator samples came from the United States, Italy and Spain and covered acute and convalescent phases of COVID-19. The material from the prospective study consisted of cDNA or gDNA derived from T cells, B-cell-depleted T cells, or PBMCs. Deeply sampled blood TCRbeta repertoires from subjects exposed to, actively infected with, or recovered from COVID-19 were included in the dataset. A freely available public database, intended as a resource for researchers studying the immune response to SARS-CoV-2, is where the repertoires were released. The samples were drawn from two sources: the first 160 participants of the ongoing ImmuneRACE study, and 1,200 or so subjects contributed by 6 global collaborators. The sample metadata nearly always contained a de-identified subject ID, COVID-19 status, age in years and sex. Where HLA class I and class II types were available, the types were taken from metadata supplied by the sample provider, not from assay-based typing. Overall study outcomes, separate from this receptor: Clinical and demographic metadata were provided uncurated, with the amount varying by source and participant.

The immunoSEQ Assay, a bias-controlled multiplex PCR, was used to amplify TCRbeta CDR3 regions from genomic DNA. The original methods were these. The number of nucleated cells in each sample was estimated from the amplification of reference gene primers within the assay. To quantify the absolute abundance of each unique TCRbeta CDR3 rearrangement, sequence reads were collapsed and filtered. For each sample, productive Simpson clonality was calculated as the square root of Simpson's diversity index across productive rearrangements. TCRdb stores this immuneACCESS table with in-frame sequences only. Part of the clones is absent; in the studies checked, under half of the shortfall reflects unresolved V genes, and no reason is known for the rest. V, J and clone size derive from that table, while D and trimming were established from the DNA sequence. For this sample there are approximately 100,000 clones; 75% to 90% appear just once. Less than 6.5% of the sample belongs to the ten largest clones.

The source of this sequence is a woman older than 75 with active COVID-19. The chain is assembled from TRBV6-2 or TRBV6-3 and TRBJ2-5, and TRBD1 may be the D gene, going by 6 matching bases. The specimen sequenced was peripheral blood. The CDR3 loop reads CASSSHGQKETQYF. The DNA sequence reads TGTGCCAGCAGCAGCCATGGACAGAAGGAGACCCAGTACTTC.